This entry concerns a single T cell receptor beta chain. The sample originates from a study of blood T cell repertoires in COVID-19. The wider study: The United States, Italy and Spain were the sources of the acute and convalescent COVID-19 samples. T cells, B-cell-depleted T cells, or PBMCs provided the cDNA or gDNA that served as material.

Germline CDR1 reads SGHTA; CDR2 reads FQGNSA. V lost 8 bases, J lost 4 bases, and 16 bases lay in between. CDR3 size: 14 residues. Methods used by the authors: Estimates of nucleated cell counts were drawn from the amplification of reference gene primers. The table came from immunoSEQ multiplex PCR; TCRdb's copy has only in-frame clones and leaves some out. V and J calls plus clone size are reproduced from that table; the DNA served to infer D and trimming. The profile shows 160,000 or so clones, just under 80% of them singletons. The TCR was taken from a woman of 80 years or more with acute or convalescent COVID-19. The gene calls are TRBV7-2 and TRBJ2-3, with D maybe TRBD2 (5 bases). Sequencing was performed on peripheral blood. CDR3 protein: CASGVTRVADTQYF. CDR3 coding DNA: TGTGCCAGCGGGGTAACTAGGGTGGCAGATACGCAGTATTTT.